The subject of this entry is one T cell receptor beta chain. The ends were cut back, 2 bases at V and 6 bases at J, with 8 bases in the middle. The CDR3 totals 12 residues. Germline values: CDR1 WNHNN, CDR2 SYGVQD (reference sequence). The data derive from a study of cytomegalovirus exposure and HLA in healthy donors. PCR employed 60 Vbeta and 13 Jbeta primers. Some clones are missing from TCRdb's copy, which holds only in-frame ones; the method was immunoSEQ multiplex PCR. Of some 150,000 clones detected, around 88% appear once; the ten largest clones hold around 0.85%. The chain combines TRBV10-1 with TRBJ2-7, with D possibly being TRBD1 (6 bases). Source material: PBMCs. The TCR originated in a young woman in good health and CMV-seronegative. The chain's CDR3 is CASSEGRGEQYF. In DNA form, the CDR3 reads TGCGCCAGCAGTGAGGGCAGGGGCGAGCAGTACTTC.